This T cell receptor (beta chain) was observed in a study of blood T cell repertoires in COVID-19 (dated by TCRdb to the early 2020s). For the study in its entirety: The collaborator samples originated in the United States, Italy and Spain and spanned the acute and convalescent phases of COVID-19. Where available, HLA class I and class II types were taken from metadata supplied by the sample provider and were not determined by assay-based typing. A de-identified subject ID, COVID-19 status, age in years and sex were almost always included in the sample metadata. Deeply sampled blood TCRbeta repertoires from subjects exposed to, actively infected with, or recovered from COVID-19 were included in the dataset. Samples were obtained from the ongoing ImmuneRACE study (first 160 participants) and from some 1,200 subjects provided by 6 global collaborators. The repertoires were made available in a free public database intended to serve as a resource for research on the immune response to SARS-CoV-2. The prospective study material was composed of cDNA or gDNA derived from T cells, B-cell-depleted T cells, or PBMCs.

In the prospective study, participants were 18 to 89 years old, resided in 24 geographic areas of the United States, and were enrolled through a virtual design. Cohort assignment in the prospective study relied on participant-reported clinical history from a screening survey and a study questionnaire. A participant counted as exposed if, within 2 weeks of entering the study, that participant had been in contact with someone who had a PCR-confirmed or clinician-diagnosed COVID-19 case. Each participant in the prospective study had whole blood, serum and a nasopharyngeal or oropharyngeal swab collected by mobile phlebotomists. Additional blood draws and questionnaires over a roughly two-month period could optionally be provided by prospective study participants. Before DNA extraction, prospective study blood samples were shipped either frozen or at room temperature. Of note for this clone: Its antigen target is currently unknown. Base quality data are lacking; no much larger clone is found one base away.

General conclusions and limits of the study: Clinical and demographic metadata were provided uncurated, with the amount varying by source and participant.

The immunoSEQ Assay, a bias-controlled multiplex PCR, was used to amplify TCRbeta CDR3 regions from genomic DNA. The study's own analysis went as follows. The number of nucleated cells in each sample was estimated by amplification of reference gene primers within the assay. Sequence reads were collapsed and filtered to measure the absolute abundance of every unique TCRbeta CDR3 rearrangement. For each sample, productive Simpson clonality was calculated as the square root of Simpson's diversity index across productive rearrangements. This is the immuneACCESS table as TCRdb keeps it, with only in-frame sequences that have V and J called. A part of the clones is gone; compared with another copy, unresolved V genes explain less than half, and the rest is unexplained. That table furnishes V, J and clone size, whereas the DNA furnished D and trimming. The sample table lists about 180,000 clones, approximately 80% of them with a count of one. Roughly an eighth of the sample goes to the ten largest clones.

The TCR comes from a man in his 60s who had been exposed to COVID-19. Source material: PBMCs or T cells enriched from blood (not recorded which).

The encoded CDR3 is CASRSGEGDIQYF. The bases read TGTGCCAGCAGGTCAGGGGAGGGGGACATTCAGTACTTC. The V and J genes are TRBV6-5 and TRBJ2-4; TRBD2 is a possible D gene, resting on 7 matching bases. V sheds 6 bases and J sheds 8 bases, leaving 14 bases between their ends. From its cysteine to its phenylalanine, the CDR3 spans 13 amino acids. CDR3 DNA only is kept here, 39 bases in frame from base 1. CDR1 is given as MNHEY and CDR2 as SVGAGI, both from the germline V gene.